Listed here is a single T cell receptor beta chain. This clone's antigen is unknown. No base quality information exists; no much larger clone differs at one position. This entry comes from a study of radiotherapy plus CTLA-4 blockade in lung cancer (dated by TCRdb to 2017 to 2018). For the wider study: Objective responses occurred in 15% to 20% of enrolled patients, and 31% achieved disease control.

Here is what the overall study found, with its caveats: After treatment with radiotherapy and ipilimumab, TCR clones that came from tumors expanded in the peripheral blood. The strongest predictors of response were reported to be early dynamic shifts in blood T cell clones along with a rise in serum interferon-beta following radiation.

The library was prepared using the immunoSEQ multiplex PCR assay. TCRdb's version of the immuneACCESS table is confined to in-frame rearrangements and falls short of the full clone set. An unresolved V gene accounts for under half of the shortfall where checked; the remainder is of unknown origin. The sample table holds around 31,000 clones, of which roughly 80% were seen once. Around 7.5% of the sample rests with the top ten. The CDR3, from cysteine to phenylalanine, totals 15 residues. Solely the CDR3 DNA is kept, with 45 bases framed from the first base. V is clipped by 0 bases and J by 2 bases, and the sequence between their germline boundaries is 9 bases long. The germline V gene provides CDR1 SGDLS and CDR2 YYNGEE. In this study, focal radiation therapy paired with CTLA-4 blockade (ipilimumab) was tested in patients who had chemo-refractory metastatic non-small-cell lung cancer.

The sequenced sample was peripheral blood, obtained from a patient treated with radiotherapy plus ipilimumab. The sequence was obtained from a human donor with non-small cell lung cancer who had stable disease on radiotherapy plus ipilimumab. The V and J segments used are TRBV9 and TRBJ1-3; the D gene identity is not certain. The encoded CDR3 is CASSVDTAPGNTIYF. The bases are TGTGCCAGCAGCGTAGACACAGCCCCTGGAAACACCATATATTTT.